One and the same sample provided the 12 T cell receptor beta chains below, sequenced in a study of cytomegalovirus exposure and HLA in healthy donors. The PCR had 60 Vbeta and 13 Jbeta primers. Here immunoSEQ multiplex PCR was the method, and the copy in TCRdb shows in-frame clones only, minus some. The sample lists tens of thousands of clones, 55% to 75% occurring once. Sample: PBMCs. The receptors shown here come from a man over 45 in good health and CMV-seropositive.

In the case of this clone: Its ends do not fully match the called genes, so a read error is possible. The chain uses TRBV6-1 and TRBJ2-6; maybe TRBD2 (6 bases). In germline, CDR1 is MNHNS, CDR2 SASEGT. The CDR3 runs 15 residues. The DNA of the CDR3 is TGTGCCAGCGGTGAAGGGGAGGACGGGGCCAACGTCCTGACTTTC. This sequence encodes CASGEGEDGANVLTF.

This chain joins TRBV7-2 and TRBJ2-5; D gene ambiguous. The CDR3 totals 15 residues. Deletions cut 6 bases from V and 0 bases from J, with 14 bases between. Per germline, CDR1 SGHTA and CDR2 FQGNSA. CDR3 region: CASSDPTEYQETQYF. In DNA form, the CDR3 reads TGTGCCAGCAGTGATCCTACAGAATACCAAGAGACCCAGTACTTC.

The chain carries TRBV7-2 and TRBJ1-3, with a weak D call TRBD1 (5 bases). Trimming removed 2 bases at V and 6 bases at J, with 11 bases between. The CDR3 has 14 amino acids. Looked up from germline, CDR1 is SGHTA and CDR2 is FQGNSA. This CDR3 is CASSLHQGVNTIYF. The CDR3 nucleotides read TGTGCCAGCAGCTTACATCAGGGCGTAAACACCATATATTTT.

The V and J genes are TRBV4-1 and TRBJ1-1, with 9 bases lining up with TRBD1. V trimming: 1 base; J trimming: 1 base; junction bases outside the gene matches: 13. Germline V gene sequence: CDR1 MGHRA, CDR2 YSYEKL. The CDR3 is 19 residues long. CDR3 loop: CASSQGSPGQGVRNTEAFF. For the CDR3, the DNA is TGCGCCAGCAGCCAAGGAAGTCCGGGACAGGGTGTCAGGAACACTGAAGCTTTCTTT.

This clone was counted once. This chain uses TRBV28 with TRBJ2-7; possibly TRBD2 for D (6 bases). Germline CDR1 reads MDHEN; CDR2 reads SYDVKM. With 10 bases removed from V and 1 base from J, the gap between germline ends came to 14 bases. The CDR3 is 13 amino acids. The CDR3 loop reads CATGGLTSYEQYF. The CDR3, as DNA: TGTGCCACCGGGGGACTCACGTCCTACGAGCAGTACTTC.

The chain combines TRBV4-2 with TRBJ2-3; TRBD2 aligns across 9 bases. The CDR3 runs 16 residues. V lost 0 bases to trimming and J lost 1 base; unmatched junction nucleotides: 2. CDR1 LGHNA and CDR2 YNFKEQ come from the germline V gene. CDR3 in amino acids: CASSQELAGGTDTQYF. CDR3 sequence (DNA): TGTGCCAGCAGCCAAGAATTAGCGGGGGGCACAGATACGCAGTATTTT.

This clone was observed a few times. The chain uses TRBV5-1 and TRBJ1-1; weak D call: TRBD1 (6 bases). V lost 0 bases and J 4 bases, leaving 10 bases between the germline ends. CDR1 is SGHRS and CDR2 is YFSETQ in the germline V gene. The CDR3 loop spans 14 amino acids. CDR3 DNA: TGCGCCAGCAGCTTGGGACAGGAAGGCACTGAAGCTTTCTTT. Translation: CASSLGQEGTEAFF.

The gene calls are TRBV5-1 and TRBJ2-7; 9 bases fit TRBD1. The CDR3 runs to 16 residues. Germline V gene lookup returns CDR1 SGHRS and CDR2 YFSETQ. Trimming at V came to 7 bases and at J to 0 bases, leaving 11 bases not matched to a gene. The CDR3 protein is CASVPGQGTSSYEQYF. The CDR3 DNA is TGCGCCAGCGTCCCGGGACAGGGAACAAGCTCCTACGAGCAGTACTTC.

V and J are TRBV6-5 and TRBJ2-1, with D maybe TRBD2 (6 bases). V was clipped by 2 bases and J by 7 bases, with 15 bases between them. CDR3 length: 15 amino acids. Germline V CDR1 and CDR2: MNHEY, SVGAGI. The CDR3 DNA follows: TGTGCCAGCAGTTACCGACACAGTGGGGGGAATGAGCAGTTCTTC. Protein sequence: CASSYRHSGGNEQFF.

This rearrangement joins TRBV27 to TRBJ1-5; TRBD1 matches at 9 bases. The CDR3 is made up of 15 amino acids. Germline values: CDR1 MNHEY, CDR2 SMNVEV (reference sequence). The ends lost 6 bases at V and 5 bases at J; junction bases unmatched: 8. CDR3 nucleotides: TGTGCCAGCAGCCCCCGGACAGGGGAAGATCAGCCCCAGCATTTT. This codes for CASSPRTGEDQPQHF.

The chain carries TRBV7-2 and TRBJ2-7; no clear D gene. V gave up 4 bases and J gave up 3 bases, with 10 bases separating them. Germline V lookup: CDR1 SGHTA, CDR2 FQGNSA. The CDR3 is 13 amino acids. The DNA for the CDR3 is TGTGCCAGCAGCTCGTTTACGGGCTACGAGCAGTACTTC. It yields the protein CASSSFTGYEQYF.

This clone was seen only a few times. CDR3 DNA: TGTGCCTGGAGTGGTGAAGGGGATGATGGCTACACCTTC. It encodes CAWSGEGDDGYTF. V gene TRBV30 combines with J gene TRBJ1-2; D is perhaps TRBD1 (5 bases). CDR1 is GTSNPN, CDR2 SVGIG, per germline (reference sequence). V dropped 1 base and J dropped 6 bases, with 12 bases sitting between them. This CDR3 region has 13 residues.